The text below deals with one T cell receptor (beta chain). The sample is drawn from a study of blood T cell repertoires in COVID-19. Study-level background: The origin of the acute and convalescent COVID-19 samples was the United States, Italy and Spain.

In the original workflow: Amplification of reference gene primers was used by the study to estimate nucleated cell counts. TCRdb's copy holds only in-frame clones and misses some; the assay was immunoSEQ multiplex PCR. That table supplies the V and J calls and clone size; D and trimming were determined from the DNA. The sample contains around 260,000 clones, 75% to 90% of which appear only once. The sample was peripheral blood. This clonotype was obtained from a woman in her thirties or forties who had recovered from COVID-19.

Here the CDR3 reads CASSHTGGGYSNQPQHF. Written as DNA, the CDR3 is TGTGCCAGCAGTCATACAGGGGGGGGGTATAGCAATCAGCCCCAGCATTTT. The V gene is TRBV27, the J gene TRBJ1-5, with TRBD1 matching 8 bases. Germline V gene sequence: CDR1 MNHEY, CDR2 SMNVEV (reference sequence). This CDR3 is 17 amino acids long. V was clipped by 5 bases and J by 0 bases; unmatched bases: 9.